This TCR beta chain is drawn from a study of CD8+ T cells in alopecia areata (dated 2018 in TCRdb). For context, the study as a whole: To study T cell clonal expansion in alopecia areata, the researchers applied high-throughput TCRbeta sequencing to both the C3H/HeJ mouse model and human patients. RNA was obtained with the PAXgene miRNA kit for fixed scalp, the miRNeasy kit for PBMCs, and the RNeasy kit for mouse skin. TCRbeta CDR3 regions were amplified by immunoSEQ multiplex PCR with 35 Vbeta forward and 13 Jbeta reverse primers. On the human side, TCRbeta sequencing was run on scalp tissue and on sorted CD4+ and CD8+ peripheral blood T cells from healthy controls and from alopecia areata patients with either patchy or totalis/universalis disease. Scalp clonality was compared across normal scalp (n=4), patchy alopecia areata scalp (n=8), and alopecia totalis/universalis scalp (n=8).

The library came from the immunoSEQ multiplex PCR assay. To provide template for TCR sequencing, every sample had RNA extracted and reverse transcribed into cDNA. First-strand cDNA was synthesized with SuperScript III using a 2:1 mix of oligo-dT and random hexamers. A synthetic immune receptor repertoire was used to assess amplification bias, and residual bias was removed computationally. In the source study's methods: Raw reads were preprocessed for error removal, and CDR3 was defined according to IMGT conventions as running from the conserved cysteine to phenylalanine. To get clonality, Shannon entropy was normalized by log2 of the number of productive unique TCRs and the result was subtracted from 1. CD4 or CD8 identity of scalp clones was inferred by cross-referencing scalp TCRbeta sequences with sorted blood CD4 and CD8 repertoires. TCRdb re-hosts the immuneACCESS table, in-frame sequences only. Its copies lack some clones; in the studies checked, an unresolved V gene accounts for under half of them, and the cause for the rest is not known. That table is the source of V, J and clone size, and D and trimming were worked out from the DNA. Here the sample has 95,000 to 110,000 clones; 55% occur a single time. The biggest ten clones account for 8.5% to 10% of the sample.

The CDR3 contains 15 residues, cysteine and phenylalanine counted. The retained sequence is limited to the CDR3, 45 bases, with the frame set at the first base. The trim is 1 base for V and 4 bases for J, with a gap of 13 bases between the germline ends. CDR1 and CDR2, per the germline V gene, are MGHDK and SYGVNS. After PBMCs were isolated by density centrifugation and stained for CD3, CD4 and CD8, a FACSAria was used to sort CD4+ and CD8+ T cells. Scalp biopsies and blood samples were obtained from unaffected controls. Turning to this clone: The clone's antigen remains unknown. Qualities for individual bases were not recorded, and no much larger clone is one base off.

Points the paper makes about the study in general: Compared with normal scalp, lesional scalp, particularly in alopecia totalis/universalis, had higher clonality and more expanded CD8+ clones, which suggests antigenic drive. Scalp TCR repertoire analysis is complicated because resident alphabeta T cells in normal human skin are also sequenced, whereas mouse skin is dominated by gammadelta T cells. TCR sequences shared between patients were less clear than in mice, possibly partly because of HLA diversity in the patient population.

The V gene is TRBV25-1 and the J gene is TRBJ1-1; the D gene cannot be resolved reliably. Sequencing input: CD4+ T cells sorted from blood. The TCR was taken from a human donor in good health. The CDR3 amino acid sequence is: CASSEFGVGGTEAFF. The DNA sequence is TGTGCCAGCAGTGAATTCGGGGTAGGAGGCACTGAAGCTTTCTTT.